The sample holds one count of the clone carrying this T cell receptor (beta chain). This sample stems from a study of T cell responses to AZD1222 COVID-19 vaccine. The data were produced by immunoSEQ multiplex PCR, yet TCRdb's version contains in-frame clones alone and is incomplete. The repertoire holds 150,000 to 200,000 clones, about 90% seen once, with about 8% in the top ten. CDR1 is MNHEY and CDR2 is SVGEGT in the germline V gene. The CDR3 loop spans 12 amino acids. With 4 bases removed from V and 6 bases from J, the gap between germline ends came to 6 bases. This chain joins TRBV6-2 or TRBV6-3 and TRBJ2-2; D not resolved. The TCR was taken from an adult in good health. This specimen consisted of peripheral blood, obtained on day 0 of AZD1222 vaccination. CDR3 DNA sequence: TGTGCCAGCAGTTTTGGGGCCGGGGAGCTGTTTTTT. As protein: CASSFGAGELFF.